Following are 15 T cell receptor beta chains from one sample sequenced in a study of cytomegalovirus exposure and HLA in healthy donors (dated by TCRdb to 2016 to 2017). The method was the immunoSEQ multiplex PCR assay. For the multiplex PCR, a mixture combining 60 forward primers for TCR Vbeta segments and 13 reverse primers for TCR Jbeta segments was used. TCRdb carries this immuneACCESS record with in-frame sequences only. Its versions omit some clonotypes, under half of them owing to an unresolved V gene in the studies checked, with the rest unexplained. For this sample the table gives 100,000 to 150,000 clones, of which about 74% were detected only once. Of the sample, almost 6% falls within the top ten clones. Material: PBMCs. Receptors originate from a woman aged 50 to 65 in good health and CMV-seropositive.

This clone was observed a few times. V and J are TRBV6-1 and TRBJ1-3; D uncertain. The CDR3 runs to 14 residues. V lost 8 bases to trimming and J lost 0 bases, with 11 bases between them. Germline V lookup: CDR1 MNHNS, CDR2 SASEGT. CDR3 sequence reads: CASVPRVSGNTIYF. For the CDR3, the DNA is TGTGCCAGCGTCCCGCGGGTCTCTGGAAACACCATATATTTT.

This clone came up a few times. The chain combines TRBV7-9 with TRBJ2-3; D call uncertain. This CDR3 is built from 13 residues. V was pared by 1 base and J by 4 bases, with 6 bases between. Germline V gene data show CDR1 as SEHNR and CDR2 as FQNEAQ (reference sequence). The CDR3 here is CASSLGPSDTQYF. The CDR3 DNA follows: TGTGCCAGCAGCTTAGGTCCATCAGATACGCAGTATTTT.

V and J are TRBV4-1 and TRBJ2-7; 10 positions match TRBD1. Germline CDR1 and CDR2: MGHRA and YSYEKL. V dropped 1 base and J dropped 0; count of bases not matched to a gene: 6. CDR3 length: 17 amino acids. The CDR3 DNA sequence: TGCGCCAGCAGCCAAGGGTGGGGGACAGGGGCCTCCTACGAGCAGTACTTC. Protein sequence: CASSQGWGTGASYEQYF.

This sequence joins TRBV7-9 and TRBJ1-1, with D perhaps TRBD1 (5 bases). This CDR3 is 16 amino acids long. Germline V gene sequence: CDR1 SEHNR, CDR2 FQNEAQ (reference sequence). Trimming cost V 6 bases and J 11 bases, with 28 bases left between them. CDR3 loop: CASSLRGAGVSAAAFF. CDR3 nucleotide sequence: TGTGCCAGCAGTTTAAGAGGGGCGGGAGTCTCTGCCGCGGCTTTCTTT. The entire variable domain, with the rest obtained from reference TRBV7-9 and TRBJ1-1, is as follows: DTGVSQNPRHKITKRGQNVTFRCDPISEHNRLYWYRQTLGQGPEFLTYFQNEAQLEKSRLLSDRFSAERPKGSFSTLEIQRTEQGDSAMYLCASSLRGAGVSAAAFFGQGTRLTVV.

V is TRBV10-3 and J is TRBJ2-7; D is perhaps TRBD1 (6 bases). Germline V gives CDR1 ENHRY, CDR2 SYGVKD. The CDR3 loop spans 13 amino acids. The V end was cut by 6 bases, the J end by 3 bases, with 12 bases between. The DNA of the CDR3 is TGTGCCATCAGGCTCCCAGGGGTCTACGAGCAGTACTTC. Encoded protein: CAIRLPGVYEQYF.

V usage is TRBV28 and J usage is TRBJ1-2, with 10 bases fitting TRBD1. This CDR3 has 15 residues. V shed 5 bases and J 4 bases; nucleotides not matched to a gene: 7. The germline V gene has CDR1 MDHEN and CDR2 SYDVKM. CDR3 nucleotide sequence: TGTGCCAGCAGTGACTCCGGGACAGGGGCCTATGGCTACACCTTC. As protein: CASSDSGTGAYGYTF.

This rearrangement joins TRBV29-1 to TRBJ2-5, with D hard to call. Gene TRBJ2-7 matches the end of the DNA better, so the J call may be wrong. CDR3 size: 14 residues. Germline lookup yields CDR1 SQVTM and CDR2 ANQGSEA. CDR3 protein: CSVVEANGPYEQYF. The CDR3 nucleotides read TGCAGCGTTGTCGAGGCGAACGGTCCCTACGAGCAGTACTTC.

This clone was seen only a few times. This sequence joins TRBV5-4 and TRBJ2-3; no firm D call. V shed 1 base and J shed 7 bases, with 7 bases lying between them. Germline V gives CDR1 SGHNT, CDR2 YYREEE (reference sequence). The CDR3 has 12 amino acids. The CDR3 bases are TGTGCCAGCAGCTTGTTGAGAAATACGCAGTATTTT. This sequence encodes CASSLLRNTQYF.

This rearrangement joins TRBV6-5 to TRBJ1-6; 9 bases line up with TRBD1. J lost 9 bases, V lost 6 bases, and 9 bases had no gene match. The CDR3 contains 15 residues. CDR1 is MNHEY and CDR2 is SVGAGI in the germline V gene. CDR3 nucleotide sequence: TGTGCCAGCAGGCCTACAGGGGGCTTCGGTTCACCCCTCCACTTT. Its protein is CASRPTGGFGSPLHF.

The chain is built from TRBV9 and TRBJ1-4, with TRBD1 matching 8 bases. The CDR3 runs to 15 residues. V shed 3 bases and J 7 bases; nucleotides not matched to a gene: 8. Per the germline V gene, CDR1 is SGDLS and CDR2 is YYNGEE. The CDR3 DNA reads as TGTGCCAGCAGCGGAGACCAGGGGGCGCGTGAAAAACTGTTTTTT. This codes for CASSGDQGAREKLFF.

There are a few counts of this clone. The V call is TRBV27, the J call TRBJ2-6; tentatively, D is TRBD2 (7 bases). The CDR3 length is 18 residues. In germline, CDR1 is MNHEY, CDR2 SMNVEV (reference sequence). DNA of the CDR3: TGTGGAGCAGGGGCGAAGTCGGGGGGAGGACGTGGGGCCAACGTCCTGACTTTC. The encoded protein is CGAGAKSGGGRGANVLTF.

In this sample, this clone turned up once. The chain is built from TRBV2 and TRBJ1-2; D might be TRBD1 (6 bases). This CDR3 has 14 amino acids. Trimming cost V 6 bases and J 4 bases, with 15 bases left between them. The germline V gene encodes CDR1 SNHLY and CDR2 FYNNEI. The CDR3 DNA reads as TGTGCCAGCAGGGACTGGGGGGGCCGCTATGGCTACACCTTC. Protein: CASRDWGGRYGYTF.

This chain joins TRBV10-3 and TRBJ2-1; D might be TRBD2 (7 bases). V was pared by 3 bases and J by 7 bases, with 16 bases between. CDR1 is ENHRY, CDR2 SYGVKD, per germline. The CDR3 has 15 residues. The DNA for the CDR3 is TGTGCCATCAGTGAAGGAGGGGGGGCCAATAATGAGCAGTTCTTC. Translating it yields CAISEGGGANNEQFF.

This clone was observed a few times. The chain is built from TRBV9 and TRBJ2-7; 9 positions agree with TRBD2. V lost 2 bases and J lost 5; bases outside the gene matches: 2. Germline V gene sequence: CDR1 SGDLS, CDR2 YYNGEE. This CDR3 comprises 13 residues. CDR3 region: CASSVGTSHEQYF. CDR3 DNA sequence: TGTGCCAGCAGCGTTGGGACTAGCCACGAGCAGTACTTC.

The chain combines TRBV5-4 with TRBJ2-2; D is unclear. In germline, CDR1 is SGHNT, CDR2 YYREEE (reference sequence). This CDR3 is built from 13 residues. V dropped 4 bases and J dropped 4 bases, with 8 bases sitting between them. The CDR3 DNA reads as TGTGCCAGCAGCCCCCGCAGCACCGGGGAGCTGTTTTTT. The encoded protein is CASSPRSTGELFF. The whole variable domain, remainder taken from reference TRBV5-4 and TRBJ2-2, is ETGVTQSPTHLIKTRGQQVTLRCSSQSGHNTVSWYQQALGQGPQFIFQYYREEENGRGNFPPRFSGLQFPNYSSELNVNALELDDSALYLCASSPRSTGELFFGEGSRLTVL.